This T cell receptor (beta chain) was sequenced during a study of technical replicates of blood from a handful of donors. Trimming stripped 1 base from V and 7 bases from J, with 17 bases between. Per the germline V gene, CDR1 is SGDLS and CDR2 is YYNGEE. The CDR3 has 15 residues. Produced via immunoSEQ multiplex PCR; TCRdb's table is partial and in-frame only. The table has tens of thousands of clones, about 96% seen once. The V gene is TRBV9, the J gene TRBJ1-1, with a possible D match to TRBD1 (6 bases). Sequences were obtained from T cells isolated from PBMCs. This TCR was sampled from a human donor in good health. DNA for the CDR3: TGTGCCAGCAGCGTAATGGGGACACCTAGTTTTGAAGCTTTCTTT. Translation: CASSVMGTPSFEAFF.